This T cell receptor (beta chain) comes out of a study of T cells in localized non-small cell lung cancer. CDR3 length: 15 residues. V was cut by 4 bases and J by 4 bases, with 14 bases left in between. Germline V gene lookup returns CDR1 MNHGY and CDR2 SAAAGT. Produced via immunoSEQ multiplex PCR; TCRdb's table is partial and in-frame only. The data hold some 6,700 clones, with roughly 45% observed a single time. The source material was lung tumor tissue, sampled before any cancer treatment. The chain employs TRBV6-8 and TRBJ1-3; D unclear. This sequence originates from a man between 35 and 75 years old with stage III lung adenocarcinoma. In DNA form, the CDR3 reads TGTGCCAGCAGTTCCTTCCCGAACGTGGGAAACACCATATATTTT. It encodes CASSSFPNVGNTIYF.